Listed below are T cell receptor beta chains from one sample, sequenced in a study of cytotoxic CD8 clonotypes in ibrutinib-treated CLL. Some clones are missing from TCRdb's copy, which holds only in-frame ones; the method was immunoSEQ multiplex PCR. The profile shows around 200,000 clones, approximately 75% of them singletons. The specimen was PBMCs, collected after 12 months of ibrutinib treatment. These receptors all come from a human donor with chronic lymphocytic leukemia. Both conserved end residues are part of each CDR3. The order of the fields is clone size, D gene, J gene, CDR3 length, V gene, CDR3 DNA, CDR3 protein. D genes are given only for firm matches. Clone size is stated in some rows and not others, as once, few, many or a class when expanded.

size: -; D: -; J: TRBJ2-1; length: 14; V: TRBV5-6; DNA: TGTGCCAGCAGCTTGGAACTCGTTGGAGATGAGCAGTTCTTC; CDR3: CASSLELVGDEQFF
size: -; D: TRBD2; J: TRBJ2-2; length: 15; V: TRBV4-2; DNA: TGTGCCAGCAGCCAACGGGGGGGTCGCACCGGGGAGCTGTTTTTT; CDR3: CASSQRGGRTGELFF
size: -; D: -; J: TRBJ2-6; length: 15; V: TRBV19; DNA: TGTGCCAGTAGTAGGGACTCCTCTGGGGCCAACGTCCTGACTTTC; CDR3: CASSRDSSGANVLTF
size: -; D: -; J: TRBJ2-3; length: 13; V: TRBV5-1; DNA: TGCGCCAGCAGCTTGGCGGGCGGAGATACGCAGTATTTT; CDR3: CASSLAGGDTQYF
size: -; D: -; J: TRBJ1-2; length: 14; V: TRBV10-3; DNA: TGTGCCATCAGTGAGATCGGGTCTAACTATGGCTACACCTTC; CDR3: CAISEIGSNYGYTF
size: few; D: TRBD1; J: TRBJ1-5; length: 15; V: TRBV6-5; DNA: TGTGCCAGCAGTTACTCGACAGGGACAGGTCAGCCCCAGCATTTT; CDR3: CASSYSTGTGQPQHF
size: few; D: -; J: TRBJ1-2; length: 14; V: TRBV6-5; DNA: TGTGCCAGCAGAACCACCTATACGGGTGGGGGCTACACCTTC; CDR3: CASRTTYTGGGYTF
size: -; D: -; J: TRBJ1-2; length: 15; V: TRBV14; DNA: TGTGCCAGCAGCCTGTTCTCGGGTTGGAACTATGGCTACACCTTC; CDR3: CASSLFSGWNYGYTF
size: -; D: -; J: TRBJ2-7; length: 14; V: TRBV6-5; DNA: TGTGCCAGCGGGGCGGTTGGACAGTTTTACGAGCAGTACTTC; CDR3: CASGAVGQFYEQYF
size: -; D: -; J: TRBJ2-2; length: 14; V: TRBV5-1; DNA: TGCGCCAGCAGCTTGTATGAATTCACCGGGGAGCTGTTTTTT; CDR3: CASSLYEFTGELFF
size: -; D: -; J: TRBJ2-3; length: 12; V: TRBV30; DNA: TGTGCCTGGAAGCGCGCCGGAGATACGCAGTATTTT; CDR3: CAWKRAGDTQYF
size: -; D: -; J: TRBJ2-7; length: 15; V: TRBV9; DNA: TGTGCCAGCAGCGTTGACTCCGACAGGCCCTACGAGCAGTACTTC; CDR3: CASSVDSDRPYEQYF
size: -; D: -; J: TRBJ1-3; length: 16; V: TRBV30; DNA: TGTGCCTGGAGTCGGGGAAAAACAGGGCCTGGAAACACCATATATTTT; CDR3: CAWSRGKTGPGNTIYF
size: -; D: -; J: TRBJ2-7; length: 14; V: TRBV10-2; DNA: TGCGCCAGCAAAGATCAGCGGAGCTCCTACGAGCAGTACTTC; CDR3: CASKDQRSSYEQYF
size: -; D: -; J: TRBJ1-2; length: 14; V: TRBV7-9; DNA: TGTGCCAGCAGTCCAGACAGGTTGAACTATGGCTACACCTTC; CDR3: CASSPDRLNYGYTF
size: -; D: TRBD1; J: TRBJ2-7; length: 15; V: TRBV6-6; DNA: TGTGCCAGCAGGGGAGGACAGGGGAGCTCCTACGAGCAGTACTTC; CDR3: CASRGGQGSSYEQYF
size: -; D: -; J: TRBJ1-2; length: 12; V: TRBV7-8; DNA: TGTGCCAGCAGCTTAGGCGGTAATGGCTACACCTTC; CDR3: CASSLGGNGYTF